These T cell receptor beta chains were read from a single sample in a study of control samples from healthy donors and cancer patients. The assay was immunoSEQ multiplex PCR, and TCRdb's table has in-frame clones only and misses some. The table includes 120,000 or so clones, just under 95% detected once. The sequencing sample was made of blood. Every receptor here comes from a man aged 25 to 40 in good health. CDR3s include the opening cysteine and the closing phenylalanine or tryptophan. D genes are given only for firm matches. Size values are once, few and many counts, or a class for expanded clones, and some rows have none.

d_gene: TRBD1
len: 15
abundance: NA
v_gene: TRBV6-6
j_gene: TRBJ1-2
CDR3aa: CASSPQGAAGYGYTF
CDR3nt: TGTGCCAGCAGCCCCCAGGGGGCCGCCGGGTATGGCTACACCTTC

d_gene: NA
len: 14
abundance: NA
v_gene: TRBV28
j_gene: TRBJ2-3
CDR3aa: CASSLYTSTDTQYF
CDR3nt: TGTGCCAGCAGTTTATATACTAGCACAGATACGCAGTATTTT

d_gene: NA
len: 11
abundance: NA
v_gene: TRBV28
j_gene: TRBJ1-3
CDR3aa: CACKAGNTIYF
CDR3nt: TGTGCCTGCAAAGCGGGAAACACCATATATTTT

d_gene: NA
len: 17
abundance: NA
v_gene: TRBV5-4
j_gene: TRBJ1-2
CDR3aa: CASSLGVGTESNYGYTF
CDR3nt: TGTGCCAGCAGCTTGGGAGTGGGGACGGAGAGTAACTATGGCTACACCTTC

d_gene: NA
len: 16
abundance: NA
v_gene: TRBV7-9
j_gene: TRBJ1-1
CDR3aa: CASSPGVGQRNTEAFF
CDR3nt: TGTGCCAGCAGCCCCGGTGTCGGACAGCGAAACACTGAAGCTTTCTTT

d_gene: NA
len: 15
abundance: NA
v_gene: TRBV30
j_gene: TRBJ1-2
CDR3aa: CAWSPRWDFHYGYTF
CDR3nt: TGTGCCTGGAGTCCACGTTGGGATTTTCACTATGGCTACACCTTC

d_gene: NA
len: 15
abundance: NA
v_gene: TRBV9
j_gene: TRBJ1-4
CDR3aa: CASSVTTGWNEKLFF
CDR3nt: TGTGCCAGCAGCGTTACCACAGGCTGGAATGAAAAACTGTTTTTT

d_gene: TRBD2
len: 15
abundance: once
v_gene: TRBV5-4
j_gene: TRBJ2-7
CDR3aa: CASSPGGSIPYEQYF
CDR3nt: TGTGCCAGCAGCCCGGGAGGTAGTATACCCTACGAGCAGTACTTC

d_gene: TRBD1
len: 16
abundance: NA
v_gene: TRBV11-2
j_gene: TRBJ1-3
CDR3aa: CASSFTTGTSGNTIYF
CDR3nt: TGTGCCAGCAGCTTTACGACAGGGACCTCTGGAAACACCATATATTTT

d_gene: NA
len: 12
abundance: NA
v_gene: TRBV14
j_gene: TRBJ1-2
CDR3aa: CASSHSGDGYTF
CDR3nt: TGTGCCAGCAGCCACTCAGGGGACGGCTACACCTTC

d_gene: NA
len: 15
abundance: NA
v_gene: TRBV6-5
j_gene: TRBJ2-1
CDR3aa: CASSYRVGAYNEQFF
CDR3nt: TGTGCCAGCAGTTACCGCGTGGGGGCCTACAATGAGCAGTTCTTC

d_gene: NA
len: 14
abundance: once
v_gene: TRBV4-1
j_gene: TRBJ1-6
CDR3aa: CASSQDLSRSPLHF
CDR3nt: TGCGCCAGCAGCCAAGACTTGAGCAGGTCACCCCTCCACTTT

d_gene: NA
len: 15
abundance: NA
v_gene: TRBV27
j_gene: TRBJ2-3
CDR3aa: CASSLRFPSADTQYF
CDR3nt: TGTGCCAGCAGTTTAAGGTTCCCTAGCGCAGATACGCAGTATTTT

d_gene: TRBD1
len: 15
abundance: few
v_gene: TRBV6-4
j_gene: TRBJ2-3
CDR3aa: CASSETGEGPDTQYF
CDR3nt: TGTGCCAGCAGCGAGACAGGGGAAGGACCAGATACGCAGTATTTT

d_gene: NA
len: 16
abundance: NA
v_gene: TRBV7-9
j_gene: TRBJ1-4
CDR3aa: CASSLVLGGSNEKLFF
CDR3nt: TGTGCCAGCAGCTTAGTTTTAGGGGGAAGTAATGAAAAACTGTTTTTT

d_gene: TRBD1
len: 14
abundance: NA
v_gene: TRBV7-9
j_gene: TRBJ1-6
CDR3aa: CASSRQGTISPLHF
CDR3nt: TGTGCCAGCAGCCGACAGGGGACCATTTCACCCCTTCACTTT

d_gene: TRBD1
len: 14
abundance: NA
v_gene: TRBV19
j_gene: TRBJ1-4
CDR3aa: CASSPGTGGEKLFF
CDR3nt: TGTGCCAGTAGTCCTGGGACAGGGGGTGAAAAACTGTTTTTT

d_gene: NA
len: 11
abundance: NA
v_gene: TRBV12-5
j_gene: TRBJ1-5
CDR3aa: CASGLRGPQHF
CDR3nt: TGTGCTAGTGGTTTACGTGGACCCCAGCATTTT

d_gene: TRBD1
len: 15
abundance: NA
v_gene: TRBV18
j_gene: TRBJ2-7
CDR3aa: CASSVSGQGVYEQYF
CDR3nt: TGTGCCAGCTCAGTATCCGGACAGGGGGTCTACGAGCAGTACTTC

d_gene: NA
len: 13
abundance: NA
v_gene: TRBV5-1
j_gene: TRBJ1-1
CDR3aa: CASSLMGVTEAFF
CDR3nt: TGCGCCAGCAGCTTGATGGGGGTCACTGAAGCTTTCTTT

d_gene: NA
len: 15
abundance: NA
v_gene: TRBV7-9
j_gene: TRBJ2-7
CDR3aa: CASSSKAGSLYEQYF
CDR3nt: TGTGCCAGCAGCTCCAAAGCAGGCAGTCTATACGAGCAGTACTTC

d_gene: NA
len: 16
abundance: NA
v_gene: TRBV30
j_gene: TRBJ2-3
CDR3aa: CAWSQGATLFTDTQYF
CDR3nt: TGTGCCTGGAGTCAAGGGGCCACGCTCTTCACAGATACGCAGTATTTT

d_gene: NA
len: 16
abundance: NA
v_gene: TRBV7-3
j_gene: TRBJ2-3
CDR3aa: CASSLGLRGGTDTQYF
CDR3nt: TGTGCCAGCAGCTTAGGTCTGCGCGGGGGCACAGATACGCAGTATTTT

d_gene: NA
len: 12
abundance: NA
v_gene: TRBV7-2
j_gene: TRBJ1-6
CDR3aa: CASTVHNSPLHF
CDR3nt: TGTGCCAGCACCGTACATAATTCACCCCTCCACTTT

d_gene: NA
len: 17
abundance: NA
v_gene: TRBV9
j_gene: TRBJ2-1
CDR3aa: CASSASTGLSSYNEQFF
CDR3nt: TGTGCCAGCAGCGCCTCGACAGGTCTAAGCTCCTACAATGAGCAGTTCTTC

d_gene: NA
len: 17
abundance: NA
v_gene: TRBV7-9
j_gene: TRBJ1-2
CDR3aa: CASSLAVGRVPNYGYTF
CDR3nt: TGTGCCAGCAGCTTAGCAGTCGGTAGAGTCCCAAACTATGGCTACACCTTC

d_gene: NA
len: 16
abundance: NA
v_gene: TRBV4-3
j_gene: TRBJ1-2
CDR3aa: CASSQGQLPPGDGYTF
CDR3nt: TGCGCCAGCAGCCAAGGCCAACTCCCTCCCGGGGATGGCTACACCTTC

d_gene: TRBD1
len: 16
abundance: NA
v_gene: TRBV5-5
j_gene: TRBJ1-1
CDR3aa: CASSLAKTGVNTEAFF
CDR3nt: TGTGCCAGCAGCTTGGCCAAGACAGGGGTGAACACTGAAGCTTTCTTT

d_gene: NA
len: 14
abundance: NA
v_gene: TRBV7-8
j_gene: TRBJ1-2
CDR3aa: CASSPRADRNGYTF
CDR3nt: TGTGCCAGCAGCCCGCGGGCGGACAGAAATGGCTACACCTTC

d_gene: NA
len: 15
abundance: NA
v_gene: TRBV19
j_gene: TRBJ1-6
CDR3aa: CASNYADGLGSPLHF
CDR3nt: TGTGCCAGTAATTACGCGGACGGTCTGGGTTCACCCCTCCACTTT

d_gene: NA
len: 12
abundance: NA
v_gene: TRBV7-2
j_gene: TRBJ1-2
CDR3aa: CASSLRVYGYTF
CDR3nt: TGTGCCAGCAGCTTACGGGTCTATGGCTACACCTTC

d_gene: NA
len: 13
abundance: NA
v_gene: TRBV11-2
j_gene: TRBJ1-1
CDR3aa: CASSFSGRTEAFF
CDR3nt: TGTGCCAGCAGCTTTTCCGGCAGGACTGAAGCTTTCTTT

d_gene: NA
len: 13
abundance: NA
v_gene: TRBV11-3
j_gene: TRBJ2-7
CDR3aa: CASSLGEAYEQYF
CDR3nt: TGTGCCAGCAGCTTGGGTGAAGCCTACGAGCAGTACTTC

d_gene: NA
len: 19
abundance: NA
v_gene: TRBV9
j_gene: TRBJ1-4
CDR3aa: CASSVASALGIPTNEKLFF
CDR3nt: TGTGCCAGCAGCGTAGCTTCCGCACTAGGGATCCCAACTAATGAAAAACTGTTTTTT

d_gene: TRBD1
len: 19
abundance: NA
v_gene: TRBV15
j_gene: TRBJ1-2
CDR3aa: CATSRGRTGTGRHPHGYTF
CDR3nt: TGTGCCACCAGCAGAGGTAGGACCGGGACAGGGCGCCATCCCCATGGCTACACCTTC

d_gene: NA
len: 16
abundance: NA
v_gene: TRBV5-4
j_gene: TRBJ2-7
CDR3aa: CASSGLRGSRIYEQYF
CDR3nt: TGTGCCAGCAGCGGACTCAGGGGTAGCCGGATCTACGAGCAGTACTTC

d_gene: NA
len: 14
abundance: NA
v_gene: TRBV6-6
j_gene: TRBJ1-1
CDR3aa: CASTLTPEGTEAFF
CDR3nt: TGTGCCAGCACTCTGACCCCGGAGGGCACTGAAGCTTTCTTT

d_gene: NA
len: 14
abundance: NA
v_gene: TRBV28
j_gene: TRBJ1-1
CDR3aa: CASSPWTLNTEAFF
CDR3nt: TGTGCCAGCAGTCCCTGGACACTGAACACTGAAGCTTTCTTT

d_gene: TRBD1
len: 14
abundance: NA
v_gene: TRBV19
j_gene: TRBJ1-4
CDR3aa: CASSIGQGREKLFF
CDR3nt: TGTGCCAGTAGTATAGGACAGGGGCGAGAAAAACTGTTTTTT

d_gene: NA
len: 14
abundance: NA
v_gene: TRBV30
j_gene: TRBJ1-2
CDR3aa: CAWSLGQSLGGYTF
CDR3nt: TGTGCCTGGAGTTTAGGACAGTCCCTAGGTGGCTACACCTTC

d_gene: TRBD1
len: 15
abundance: NA
v_gene: TRBV30
j_gene: TRBJ1-5
CDR3aa: CAWSYTTGGNQPQHF
CDR3nt: TGTGCCTGGAGTTATACGACAGGGGGGAATCAGCCCCAGCATTTT

d_gene: NA
len: 17
abundance: NA
v_gene: TRBV15
j_gene: TRBJ1-3
CDR3aa: CATSRYKRTGSGNTIYF
CDR3nt: TGTGCCACCAGCAGGTACAAGCGAACAGGCTCTGGAAACACCATATATTTT

d_gene: NA
len: 15
abundance: NA
v_gene: TRBV28
j_gene: TRBJ1-1
CDR3aa: CASSPQGRTNTEAFF
CDR3nt: TGTGCCAGCAGCCCCCAGGGACGGACGAACACTGAAGCTTTCTTT

d_gene: TRBD1
len: 19
abundance: NA
v_gene: TRBV9
j_gene: TRBJ1-2
CDR3aa: CASSPVGGQGAFRQYGYTF
CDR3nt: TGTGCCAGCAGCCCAGTAGGGGGACAGGGGGCGTTTAGACAGTATGGCTACACCTTC

d_gene: TRBD1
len: 15
abundance: NA
v_gene: TRBV27
j_gene: TRBJ1-1
CDR3aa: CASSSGQVLHTEAFF
CDR3nt: TGTGCCAGCAGCTCGGGACAGGTGCTACACACTGAAGCTTTCTTT

d_gene: TRBD1
len: 15
abundance: NA
v_gene: TRBV6-2/TRBV6-3
j_gene: TRBJ2-7
CDR3aa: CASSYSADRAYEQYF
CDR3nt: TGTGCCAGCAGTTACTCAGCGGACAGGGCCTACGAGCAGTACTTC

d_gene: NA
len: 15
abundance: NA
v_gene: TRBV28
j_gene: TRBJ1-4
CDR3aa: CASKIAGLRDEKLFF
CDR3nt: TGTGCCAGCAAAATCGCCGGACTAAGGGATGAAAAACTGTTTTTT

d_gene: NA
len: 18
abundance: NA
v_gene: TRBV6-2/TRBV6-3
j_gene: TRBJ2-2
CDR3aa: CASSFGLPGRTNTGELFF
CDR3nt: TGTGCCAGCAGTTTTGGGCTCCCTGGACGGACGAACACCGGGGAGCTGTTTTTT

d_gene: NA
len: 14
abundance: NA
v_gene: TRBV18
j_gene: TRBJ2-5
CDR3aa: CASSPRRVQETQYF
CDR3nt: TGTGCCAGCTCACCACGGAGGGTCCAAGAGACCCAGTACTTC

d_gene: NA
len: 15
abundance: NA
v_gene: TRBV21-1
j_gene: TRBJ1-2
CDR3aa: CASSRTGFVCYGYTF
CDR3nt: TGTGCCAGCAGTCGGACAGGGTTTGTCTGCTATGGCTACACCTTC